The present T cell receptor (beta chain) was sequenced within a study of blood T cell repertoires in COVID-19. This clone was detected only once. Profiling relied on immunoSEQ multiplex PCR, and the TCRdb table lists in-frame clones only, not all of them. Among 140,000 to 150,000 clones listed, approximately 80% were seen once. The sequence derives from a human donor in a cohort sampled during active COVID-19. Sample: peripheral blood.

Here the CDR3 reads CAISDNRGEPNGGNTIYF. CDR3 nucleotides: TGTGCCATCAGTGATAACAGGGGAGAACCTAATGGTGGAAACACCATATATTTT. The V and J genes are TRBV10-3 and TRBJ1-3, with 7 nucleotides matching TRBD1. The germline gives CDR1 ENHRY, CDR2 SYGVKD. The V segment lost 3 bases and the J segment 3 bases; nucleotides outside the gene matches: 14. The length of the CDR3 is 18 residues.